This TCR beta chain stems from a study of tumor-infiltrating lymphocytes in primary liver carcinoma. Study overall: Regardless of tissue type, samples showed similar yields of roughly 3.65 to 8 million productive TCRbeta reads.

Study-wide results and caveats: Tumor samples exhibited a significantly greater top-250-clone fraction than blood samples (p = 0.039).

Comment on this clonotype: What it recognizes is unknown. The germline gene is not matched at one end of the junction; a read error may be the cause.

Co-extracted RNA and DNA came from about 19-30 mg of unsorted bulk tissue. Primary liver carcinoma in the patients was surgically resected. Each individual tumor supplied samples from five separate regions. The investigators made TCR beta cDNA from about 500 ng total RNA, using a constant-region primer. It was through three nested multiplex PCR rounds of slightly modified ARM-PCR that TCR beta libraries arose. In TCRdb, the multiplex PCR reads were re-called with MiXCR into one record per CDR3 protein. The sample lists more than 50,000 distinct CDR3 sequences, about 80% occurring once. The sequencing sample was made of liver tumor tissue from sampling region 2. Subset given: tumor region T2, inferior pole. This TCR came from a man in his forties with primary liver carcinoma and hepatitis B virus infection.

The CDR3 protein is CGVEDGYGYGYTF. The CDR3 nucleotides read TGCGGCGTTGAAGATGGTTACGGTTATGGCTACACCTTC. V gene TRBV29-1 combines with J gene TRBJ1-2; D not certain. The CDR3 sequence is 13 residues long. CDR1 is SQVTM, CDR2 ANQGSEA, per germline.